A few counts support the clone carrying this T cell receptor beta chain. Its specificity is not known. The entry originates in a study of CD8 T cells in ankylosing spondylitis. General study points: Peripheral blood samples showed relatively rare disease-linked clones, and these clones were CD8+. In ankylosing spondylitis blood, a motif of roughly eight highly homologous TCR beta variants appeared characteristic. Some of these motif variants have turned up before, in reports on reactive arthritis synovial fluid and blood.

This CDR3 is 18 amino acids long. Per germline, CDR1 SGHVS and CDR2 FQNEAQ. Trimming took 0 bases from V and 0 from J, leaving 14 bases between them. Using quantitative 5'-RACE with molecular barcodes, the authors made TCR beta libraries. TCRdb analysed the 5' RACE reads with MiXCR anew, one entry per CDR3 protein. The sample lists around 130,000 distinct CDR3 sequences, roughly a sixth occurring once. This chain joins TRBV7-8 and TRBJ2-2; D perhaps matches TRBD2 (6 bases). The sample taken for sequencing was blood, either unsorted or a sorted T cell fraction (not recorded which). The receptor's source is a male donor with ankylosing spondylitis. The DNA for the CDR3 is TGTGCCAGCAGCTTAGCGGCGCGGGAAACCGCGAACACCGGGGAGCTGTTTTTT. This encodes CASSLAARETANTGELFF.